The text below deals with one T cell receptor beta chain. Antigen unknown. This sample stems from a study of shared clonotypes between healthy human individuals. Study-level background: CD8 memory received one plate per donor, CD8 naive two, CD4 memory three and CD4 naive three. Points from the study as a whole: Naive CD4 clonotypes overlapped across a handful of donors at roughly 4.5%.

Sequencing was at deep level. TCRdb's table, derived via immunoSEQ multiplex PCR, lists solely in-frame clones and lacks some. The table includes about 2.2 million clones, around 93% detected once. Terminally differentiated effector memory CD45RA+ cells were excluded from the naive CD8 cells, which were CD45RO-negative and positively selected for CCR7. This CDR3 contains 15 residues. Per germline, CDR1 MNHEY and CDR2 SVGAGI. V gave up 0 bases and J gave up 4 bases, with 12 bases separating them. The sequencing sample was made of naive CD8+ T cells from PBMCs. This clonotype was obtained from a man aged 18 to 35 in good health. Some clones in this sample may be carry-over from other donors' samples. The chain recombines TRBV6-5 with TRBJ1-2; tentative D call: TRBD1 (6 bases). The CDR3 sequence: CASSYSLRDTYGYTF. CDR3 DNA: TGTGCCAGCAGTTACTCTCTCCGGGACACCTATGGCTACACCTTC.